This T cell receptor beta chain was documented in a study of OX40 agonist ivuxolimab in advanced cancers. Study-level background: Patients received intravenous ivuxolimab every 2 weeks at 0.01 to 10 mg/kg.

Concerning this clone: Its antigen is undetermined.

TCRdb's table, derived via immunoSEQ multiplex PCR, lists solely in-frame clones and lacks some. The table includes roughly 73,000 clones, 88% detected once. Points from the study as a whole: Clonal expansion among partial responders at 0.1-3.0 mg/kg ranked near the lowest.

Germline CDR1 and CDR2: GTSNPN and SVGIG (reference sequence). The V segment lost 5 bases and the J segment 0 bases; nucleotides outside the gene matches: 7. This CDR3 has 14 residues. Exclusion applied to patients with autoimmune disease history or systemic immunosuppression. V and J are TRBV30 and TRBJ2-7; 7 positions agree with TRBD1. Sequenced material: CD4+ or CD8+ T cells sorted from blood, taken in a trial of the OX40 agonist ivuxolimab. This receptor was obtained from an adult with an advanced solid tumor such as melanoma, head and neck, liver or kidney cancer. The CDR3 DNA sequence: TGTGCCTGGGCCGACAGGGCCCGCTCCTACGAGCAGTACTTC. Its protein is CAWADRARSYEQYF.